The 10 T cell receptor beta chains reported below all come from one sample, sequenced in a study of Ad26.COV2.S vaccination and SARS-CoV-2 variants. Measured with immunoSEQ multiplex PCR; TCRdb has only the in-frame clones, and not every one. Seen here are about 440,000 clones, roughly 88% observed once, and the top ten hold about 4.5%. Sample treatment: approximately 18 received Ad26.COV2.S at low or high dose, single or two shots; several received placebo; per-sample allocation not given. The investigators took samples on day 63 after the first vaccine or placebo injection. The specimen was peripheral blood, collected in a trial of Ad26.COV2.S vaccine versus placebo. The receptors derive from a person aged 18-65 years who received the Ad26.COV2.S COVID-19 vaccine or a placebo.

The rearrangement joins TRBV28 to TRBJ2-1; 10 bases map to TRBD1. The CDR3 runs to 15 residues. CDR1 and CDR2 from the germline V gene are MDHEN and SYDVKM. Losses at the gene ends were 3 bases for V and 12 bases for J; bases not matched to a gene: 11. Here the CDR3 DNA reads TGTGCCAGCAGTTTTCCGGGACAGGGGTCGGACGGGCAGTTCTTC. Protein sequence: CASSFPGQGSDGQFF.

The chain joins TRBV2 to TRBJ1-2, with D perhaps matching TRBD1 (5 bases). CDR1 is SNHLY, CDR2 FYNNEI, per germline. This CDR3 has 16 residues. Trimming cost V 0 bases and J 3 bases, with 14 bases left between them. DNA of the CDR3: TGTGCCAGCAGTGAAGCAAACTTCAGGGATGACTATGGCTACACCTTC. Protein sequence: CASSEANFRDDYGYTF.

The genes are TRBV6-6 and TRBJ1-2; D gene unclear. Looked up from germline, CDR1 is MNHNY and CDR2 is SVGAGI (reference sequence). The V and J ends lost 7 bases and 4 bases respectively, with 10 bases between them. The length of the CDR3 is 12 residues. The CDR3 here is CASKDGPYGYTF. In DNA form, the CDR3 reads TGTGCCAGCAAAGACGGACCCTATGGCTACACCTTC.

The chain links TRBV6-2 or TRBV6-3 to TRBJ2-7; TRBD2 matches 11 bases. Per germline, CDR1 MNHEY and CDR2 SVGEGT. The CDR3 contains 16 residues. V shed 4 bases and J 0 bases; nucleotides not matched to a gene: 5. The CDR3 sequence: CASSSLGLADSYEQYF. The CDR3, as DNA: TGTGCCAGCAGTTCCCTGGGACTAGCGGACTCCTACGAGCAGTACTTC.

This chain joins TRBV2 and TRBJ1-5; D possibly corresponds to TRBD1 (5 bases). The germline gives CDR1 SNHLY, CDR2 FYNNEI. This CDR3 contains 15 residues. Trimming shortened V by 9 bases and J by 5 bases, and 20 bases separated the two germline ends. Here the CDR3 DNA reads TGTGCCAGTAGTCGGGGCCTCCAATGGGATCAGCCCCAGCATTTT. This codes for CASSRGLQWDQPQHF. Drawing the rest from reference TRBV2 and TRBJ1-5, the complete variable domain is EPEVTQTPSHQVTQMGQEVILRCVPISNHLYFYWYRQILGQKVEFLVSFYNNEISEKSEIFDDQFSVERPDGSNFTLKIRSTKLEDSAMYFCASSRGLQWDQPQHFGDGTRLSIL.

This clone was seen a handful of times. In the same sample, other DNA sequences code for this CDR3. The gene calls are TRBV7-9 and TRBJ1-1; no definite D call. Trimming took 3 bases from V and 1 from J, leaving 3 bases between them. The germline CDR1 and CDR2 sequences are SEHNR and FQNEAQ (reference sequence). The CDR3 contains 12 residues. The DNA of the CDR3 is TGTGCCAGCAGCTTCGGGAACACTGAAGCTTTCTTT. It is translated as CASSFGNTEAFF.

The chain combines TRBV10-1 with TRBJ1-2, with D unclear. Germline CDR1 reads WNHNN; CDR2 reads SYGVQD (reference sequence). The CDR3 is made up of 12 amino acids. Trimming removed 6 bases at V and 7 bases at J, with 12 bases between. The CDR3: CASSQQTIGYTF. CDR3 in DNA: TGCGCCAGCAGCCAACAGACGATTGGCTACACCTTC.

The chain employs TRBV5-4 and TRBJ2-6; a possible D gene is TRBD2 (5 bases). This CDR3 contains 16 residues. Germline-derived CDR1 and CDR2 are SGHNT and YYREEE (reference sequence). Deletions cut 4 bases from V and 0 bases from J, with 11 bases between. The CDR3: CASSPPEVSGANVLTF. DNA of the CDR3: TGTGCCAGCAGCCCTCCGGAGGTCTCTGGGGCCAACGTCCTGACTTTC.

This chain connects TRBV3-1 (or the pseudogene TRBV3-2) to TRBJ2-7, with 8 bases lining up with TRBD1. With V trimmed by 5 bases and J by 5 bases, 8 bases remained unmatched. There are 14 residues in the CDR3. Germline CDR1 and CDR2: LGHDT and YNNKEL (reference sequence). The CDR3 DNA is TGTGCCAGCAGCTTAACTTTGGACAGGGACGAGCAGTACTTC. Translated, it gives CASSLTLDRDEQYF.

The genes are TRBV28 and TRBJ1-1; a possible D gene is TRBD1 (5 bases). Germline CDR1 is MDHEN and CDR2 is SYDVKM. The CDR3 runs to 13 residues. V dropped 6 bases and J dropped 0 bases, with 8 bases sitting between them. CDR3 sequence reads: CASSSRVNTEAFF. In DNA, the CDR3 is TGTGCCAGCAGCTCCAGGGTGAACACTGAAGCTTTCTTT.